Listed here is a single T cell receptor (beta chain). Its antigen is unidentified. The data were produced by immunoSEQ multiplex PCR, yet TCRdb's version contains in-frame clones alone and is incomplete. Of approximately 70,000 clones listed, 86% are singletons. This sample is drawn from a study of OX40 agonist ivuxolimab in advanced cancers. Looking at the study overall: A history of anti-PD-1, anti-PD-L1 or anti-CTLA-4 therapy was acceptable, and over 35% had some. Notes on the study in general: Mean expanded clone counts were higher in CD8+ than CD4+ T cells.

The CDR3 runs to 15 residues. V dropped 6 bases and J dropped 4 bases, with 15 bases sitting between them. Germline assignment: CDR1 MDHEN and CDR2 SYDVKM. The TCR sequence derives from an adult with an advanced solid tumor such as melanoma, head and neck, liver or kidney cancer. The chain recombines TRBV28 with TRBJ2-2; D may be TRBD1 (5 bases). Sequencing was performed on CD4+ or CD8+ T cells sorted from blood, taken in a trial of the OX40 agonist ivuxolimab. The CDR3 loop reads CASRSQGMGTGELFF. The CDR3 bases are TGTGCCAGCAGATCGCAGGGAATGGGCACCGGGGAGCTGTTTTTT. Looking up the rest from reference TRBV28 and TRBJ2-2 gives the full variable domain: DVKVTQSSRYLVKRTGEKVFLECVQDMDHENMFWYRQDPGLGLRLIYFSYDVKMKEKGDIPEGYSVSREKKERFSLILESASTNQTSMYLCASRSQGMGTGELFFGEGSRLTVL.